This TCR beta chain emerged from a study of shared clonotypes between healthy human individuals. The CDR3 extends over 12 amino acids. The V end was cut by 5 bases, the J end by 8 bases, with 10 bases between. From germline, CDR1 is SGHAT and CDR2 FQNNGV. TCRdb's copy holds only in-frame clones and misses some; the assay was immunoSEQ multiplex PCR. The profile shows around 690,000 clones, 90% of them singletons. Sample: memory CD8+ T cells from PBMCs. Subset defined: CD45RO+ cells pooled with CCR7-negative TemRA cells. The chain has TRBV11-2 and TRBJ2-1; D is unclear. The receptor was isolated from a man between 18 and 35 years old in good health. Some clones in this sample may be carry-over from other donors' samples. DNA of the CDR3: TGTGCCAGCAGCATCCGGGTGGATGAGCAGTTCTTC. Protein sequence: CASSIRVDEQFF.